These 20 T cell receptor beta chains originate from one sample sequenced in a study of blood T cells in healthy people across ages. Sample-barcoded 5' priming and a J-beta primer mix drove a second PCR of about 7 to 12 cycles. One entry per CDR3 protein results from TCRdb running MiXCR on the 5' RACE reads. Seen here are hundreds of thousands of distinct CDR3 sequences, over 20% observed once, and the top ten hold approximately 3.7%. The sample consisted of blood. The receptors stem from a man in his 70s in good health.

In its sample, this clonotype was seen a few times. V usage is TRBV2 and J usage is TRBJ2-5, with 14 bases aligning to TRBD2. The closer fit of TRBJ2-1 to the DNA end suggests the J call may be wrong. The germline CDR1 and CDR2 sequences are SNHLY and FYNNEI. The CDR3 extends over 15 amino acids. CDR3 in amino acids: CAGTSGRDTYNEQFF. The CDR3 DNA follows: TGTGCCGGGACTAGCGGGAGAGACACCTACAATGAGCAGTTCTTC.

This clonotype was seen more than once but under ten times. One end of the junction fails to match germline, which may point to a read error. J is TRBJ1-5 and V is TRBV18, with TRBD1 identical over 12 bases. CDR3 length: 17 amino acids. The V gene's germline CDR1 is KGHSH and CDR2 LQKENI. The CDR3 protein is CAGSRTPGQGADQPQHF. The CDR3, as DNA: TGTGCCGGCTCACGAACGCCGGGACAGGGGGCCGATCAGCCCCAGCATTTT.

The chain is built from TRBV15 and TRBJ1-4; a weak D match, TRBD1 (5 bases). The CDR3 is made up of 15 amino acids. Germline V CDR1 and CDR2: LNHNV, YYDKDF (reference sequence). V was pared by 0 bases and J by 7 bases, with 12 bases between. The CDR3 nucleotides are TGTGCCACCAGCAGAGATTATTCAGGGCCTGAAAAACTGTTTTTT. Protein: CATSRDYSGPEKLFF.

This clonotype was counted between two and nine times. V gene TRBV9 combines with J gene TRBJ1-1; D is uncertain. Germline values: CDR1 SGDLS, CDR2 YYNGEE. The CDR3 extends over 15 amino acids. Between the trimmed V and J ends, which lost 4 bases and 1 base, there was a span of 14 bases. The CDR3 is CASSLGGSGNTEAFF. In nucleotides, the CDR3 is TGTGCCAGCAGCCTCGGCGGGTCGGGGAACACTGAAGCTTTCTTT.

The rearrangement joins TRBV4-1 to TRBJ2-1, with 10 nucleotides matching TRBD1. The DNA end lines up better with TRBJ2-7; the J call may be wrong. Germline lookup yields CDR1 MGHRA and CDR2 YSYEKL. The CDR3 is 15 amino acids. This CDR3 is CASSQGQGASYEQYF. CDR3 bases: TGCGCCAGCAGCCAAGGACAGGGGGCATCCTACGAGCAGTACTTC.

This clonotype was recorded a few times. In nucleotides, the CDR3 is TGCGCCAGCAGCCCATTGTGGGGGGGACTAGCGCGATCTAGCACAGATACGCAGTATTTT. This codes for CASSPLWGGLARSSTDTQYF. The chain is built from TRBV5-1 and TRBJ2-3, with 10 bases matching TRBD2. The CDR3 is 20 residues long. Trimming took 4 bases from V and 0 from J; bases not matched to a gene: 17. Germline lookup yields CDR1 SGHRS and CDR2 YFSETQ. The complete variable domain, with remaining parts taken from reference TRBV5-1 and TRBJ2-3, reads KAGVTQTPRYLIKTRGQQVTLSCSPISGHRSVSWYQQTPGQGLQFLFEYFSETQRNKGNFPGRFSGRQFSNSRSEMNVSTLELGDSALYLCASSPLWGGLARSSTDTQYFGPGTRLTVL.

This clonotype appeared many times. This chain connects TRBV3-1 to TRBJ2-5; D gene ambiguous. V lost 1 base and J lost 5, with 11 bases in between. This CDR3 has 14 residues. Looked up from germline, CDR1 is LGHDT and CDR2 is YNNKEL (reference sequence). The CDR3 sequence is CASSQVIERETQYF. CDR3 DNA sequence: TGTGCCAGCAGCCAAGTTATCGAACGGGAGACCCAGTACTTC.

In this sample, this clonotype turned up a few times. The V and J genes are TRBV11-2 and TRBJ2-5, with 8 nucleotides matching TRBD2. The end of the DNA aligns better with TRBJ2-7, so the J call may be wrong. There are 14 residues in the CDR3. CDR1 and CDR2 (germline): SGHAT, FQNNGV. CDR3 sequence: CASSPVGLAPEQYF. CDR3 nucleotide sequence: TGTGCCAGCAGTCCAGTAGGACTAGCCCCCGAGCAGTACTTC.

A note on this clonotype: At one end the junction does not follow the germline gene, possibly because of a read error. V gene TRBV20-1 combines with J gene TRBJ2-7; D is ambiguous. Germline V CDR1 and CDR2: DFQATT, SNEGSKA (reference sequence). This CDR3 spans 13 amino acids. The CDR3 DNA reads as TGCAGTGCTAGAGACCTTTACTCCTACAAGCAGTACTTC. This codes for CSARDLYSYKQYF.

V is TRBV24-1 and J is TRBJ2-5; a possible D gene is TRBD2 (5 bases). The DNA end is more similar to TRBJ2-1, so the J call may be wrong. The germline V gene encodes CDR1 KGHDR and CDR2 SFDVKD. CDR3 length: 17 residues. The CDR3 reads CATSDLSDASGGIEQFF. The CDR3 DNA sequence: TGTGCCACCAGTGATTTGTCGGACGCCAGCGGAGGTATTGAGCAGTTCTTC.

This clonotype was detected ten times or more. The chain employs TRBV29-1 and TRBJ2-5; no clear D. Per germline, CDR1 SQVTM and CDR2 ANQGSEA. V gave up 6 bases and J gave up 2 bases, with 10 bases separating them. CDR3 length equals 12 residues. As DNA, the CDR3 is TGCAGCGTGTCTCAGGAACAAGAGACCCAGTACTTC. Encoded protein: CSVSQEQETQYF.

The CDR3 DNA reads as TGTGCCAGCAGCCAAGCGGCTTACTCCTACGAGCAGTACTTC. Amino acids: CASSQAAYSYEQYF. The chain couples TRBV3-1 to TRBJ2-5; D not resolved. The J call may be wrong; the DNA end is better matched by TRBJ2-7. Germline V lookup: CDR1 LGHDT, CDR2 YNNKEL (reference sequence). The CDR3 sequence is 14 residues long.

This clonotype occurred a few times. The chain couples TRBV11-2 to TRBJ2-5, with 8 nucleotides matching TRBD2. The end of the DNA fits TRBJ2-1 better, so the J call may be wrong. The CDR3 has 14 residues. The germline gives CDR1 SGHAT, CDR2 FQNNGV. CDR3 nucleotide sequence: TGTGCCAGCAGCGTGAGCGGGAGCTTGGGTGAGCAGTTCTTC. Its translation is CASSVSGSLGEQFF.

The V and J genes are TRBV2 and TRBJ2-1; D might be TRBD2 (6 bases). The ends were cut back, 6 bases at V and 11 bases at J, with 17 bases in the middle. CDR1 and CDR2 (germline): SNHLY, FYNNEI. The CDR3 has 13 residues. The CDR3 DNA is TGTGCCAGCAGCCGTCAATGGCGGGACCAGCAGTTCTTC. It is translated as CASSRQWRDQQFF.

The V gene is TRBV3-1, the J gene TRBJ2-1; D is uncertain. Gene TRBJ2-7 matches the end of the DNA better, so the J call may be wrong. Germline lookup yields CDR1 LGHDT and CDR2 YNNKEL (reference sequence). The CDR3 has 15 residues. The CDR3 region has the DNA TGTGCCAGCAGCCAAGAGGATGCGCTTTTCTACGAGCAGTACTTC. Translated, it gives CASSQEDALFYEQYF.

This clonotype was seen more than once but under ten times. The rearrangement links TRBV9 to TRBJ2-2; unclear D gene. Germline V gene lookup returns CDR1 SGDLS and CDR2 YYNGEE. The CDR3 sequence is 14 residues long. V was shortened by 0 bases and J by 4 bases, with 7 bases between the two germline ends. The CDR3 DNA sequence: TGTGCCAGCAGCGTAGCGGGCTTCACCGGGGAGCTGTTTTTT. Residues: CASSVAGFTGELFF.

The sample holds a few counts of this clonotype. This sequence joins TRBV24-1 and TRBJ2-2, with D unclear. This CDR3 is 17 amino acids long. Trimming stripped 0 bases from V and 3 bases from J, with 13 bases between. CDR1 and CDR2 (germline): KGHDR, SFDVKD. CDR3 residues: CATSDLVHQGYTGELFF. As DNA, the CDR3 is TGTGCCACCAGTGATTTGGTACACCAAGGATACACCGGGGAGCTGTTTTTT.

The sample holds one count of this clonotype. This chain uses TRBV12-3 or TRBV12-4 with TRBJ2-4, with D perhaps TRBD1 (6 bases). This CDR3 comprises 20 residues. V gave up 5 bases and J gave up 1 base, with 27 bases separating them. The CDR3 loop reads CASSLPGERRPGWAKNIQYF. The DNA for the CDR3 is TGTGCCAGCAGTCTCCCAGGGGAGCGGAGACCCGGTTGGGCCAAAAACATTCAGTACTTC.

This clonotype has more than one count but fewer than ten. This chain links TRBV19 with TRBJ2-6, with TRBD1 matching over 7 bases. After removal of 4 bases from V and 8 bases from J, the junction contained 8 bases not matched to a gene. This CDR3 comprises 15 residues. Per the germline V gene, CDR1 is LNHDA and CDR2 is SQIVND (reference sequence). This CDR3 reads CASSRGQAAPNVLTF. The CDR3 DNA is TGTGCCAGTAGTAGAGGACAGGCCGCTCCCAACGTCCTGACTTTC.

This clonotype has more than one count but fewer than ten. The chain uses TRBV7-9 and TRBJ2-7; 9 positions agree with TRBD2. The V segment lost 1 base and the J segment 1 base; nucleotides outside the gene matches: 5. Germline V CDR1 and CDR2: SEHNR, FQNEAQ (reference sequence). CDR3 length equals 16 residues. CDR3 residues: CASSLVPAGGSYEQYF. The CDR3 DNA reads TGTGCCAGCAGCTTAGTCCCAGCGGGAGGATCCTACGAGCAGTACTTC.